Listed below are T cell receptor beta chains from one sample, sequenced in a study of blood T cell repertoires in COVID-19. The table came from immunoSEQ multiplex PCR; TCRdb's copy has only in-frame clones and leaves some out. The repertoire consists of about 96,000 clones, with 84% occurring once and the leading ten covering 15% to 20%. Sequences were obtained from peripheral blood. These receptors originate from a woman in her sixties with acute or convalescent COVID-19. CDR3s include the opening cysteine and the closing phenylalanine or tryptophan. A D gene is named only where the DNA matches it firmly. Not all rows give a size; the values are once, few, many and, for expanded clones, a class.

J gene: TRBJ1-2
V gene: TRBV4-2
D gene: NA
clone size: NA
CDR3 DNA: TGTGCCAGCAGCCAAGCGTTAGTATCTGGTCCGACGGGATTTTATGGCTACACCTTC
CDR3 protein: CASSQALVSGPTGFYGYTF

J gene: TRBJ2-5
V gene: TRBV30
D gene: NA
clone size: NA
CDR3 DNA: TGTGCCTCCCCGTGGCCAGTCCGAGGAGAGACCCAGTACTTC
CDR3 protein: CASPWPVRGETQYF

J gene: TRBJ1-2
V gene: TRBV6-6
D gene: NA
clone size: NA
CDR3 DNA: TGTGCCAGCAGTTACTCGAACAGGGACGTTCGCTATGGCTACACCTTC
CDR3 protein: CASSYSNRDVRYGYTF

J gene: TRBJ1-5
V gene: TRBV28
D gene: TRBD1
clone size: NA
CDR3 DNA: TGTGCCAGCCCGCCGACAGGGGTATATAGCAATCAGCCCCAGCATTTT
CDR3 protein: CASPPTGVYSNQPQHF

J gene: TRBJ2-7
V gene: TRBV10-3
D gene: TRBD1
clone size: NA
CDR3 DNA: TGTGCCATCTCTGGGGGACAGGGTTACGAGCAGTACTTC
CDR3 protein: CAISGGQGYEQYF

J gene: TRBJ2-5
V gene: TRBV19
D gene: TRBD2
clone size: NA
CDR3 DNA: TGTGCCAGTAGTATAGGTGGGACTAGCGAGGAGACCCAGTACTTC
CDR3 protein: CASSIGGTSEETQYF

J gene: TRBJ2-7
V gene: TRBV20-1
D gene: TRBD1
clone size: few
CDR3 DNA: TGCAGTGCTAGTGGGACAGGGTACGAGCAGTACTTC
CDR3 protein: CSASGTGYEQYF

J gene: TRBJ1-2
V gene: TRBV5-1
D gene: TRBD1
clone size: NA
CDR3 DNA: TGCGCCAGCAGCAAGGGACAGGGGGAGGGCTACACCTTC
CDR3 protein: CASSKGQGEGYTF

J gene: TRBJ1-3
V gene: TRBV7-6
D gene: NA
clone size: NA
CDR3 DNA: TGTGCCAGCAGCTACGGGAGTAGGGGAAACACCATATATTTT
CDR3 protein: CASSYGSRGNTIYF

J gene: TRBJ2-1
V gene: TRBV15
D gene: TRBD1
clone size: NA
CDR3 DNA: TGTGCCACCAGCAGAACCAGGACAGGGAACAATGAGCAGTTCTTC
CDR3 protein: CATSRTRTGNNEQFF

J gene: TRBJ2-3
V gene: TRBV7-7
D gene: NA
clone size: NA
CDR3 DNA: TGTGCTAGCAGCTTAGGTGGTCGGGGCACAGATACGCAGTATTTT
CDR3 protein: CASSLGGRGTDTQYF

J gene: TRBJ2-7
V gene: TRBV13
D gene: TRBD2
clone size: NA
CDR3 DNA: TGTGCCAGCAGCCCTGCCCCTACAAGGACTAGCGGGGGGCTGTACTCCTACGAGCAGTACTTC
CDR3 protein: CASSPAPTRTSGGLYSYEQYF

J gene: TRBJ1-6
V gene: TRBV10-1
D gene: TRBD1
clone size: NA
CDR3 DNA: TGCGCCAGAGATGACAGGGGAAGTAAAAATTCACCCCTCCACTTT
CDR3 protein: CARDDRGSKNSPLHF

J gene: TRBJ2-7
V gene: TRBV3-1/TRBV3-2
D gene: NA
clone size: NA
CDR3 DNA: TGTGCCAGCAGCGCCCTCGCCGAGGACAGTTACGAGCAGTACTTC
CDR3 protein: CASSALAEDSYEQYF

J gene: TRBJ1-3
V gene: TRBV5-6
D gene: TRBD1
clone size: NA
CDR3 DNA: TGTGCCAGCAGCATTGAGGGACAGGCCTCTGGAAACACCATATATTTT
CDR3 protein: CASSIEGQASGNTIYF

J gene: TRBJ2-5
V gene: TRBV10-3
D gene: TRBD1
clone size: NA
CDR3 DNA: TGTGCCATCAGTCCGACAGGGCGAGCTTTGATACAAGAGACCCAGTACTTC
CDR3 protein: CAISPTGRALIQETQYF

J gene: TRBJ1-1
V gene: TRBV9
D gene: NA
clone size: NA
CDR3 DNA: TGTGCCAGCAGCGTAGTTCAAGGGGTGAACACTGAAGCTTTCTTT
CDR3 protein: CASSVVQGVNTEAFF

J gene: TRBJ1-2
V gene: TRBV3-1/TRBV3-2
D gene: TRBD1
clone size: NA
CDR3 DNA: TGTGCCAGCAGCCGCCGGGACAGGGTGTATGGCTACACCTTC
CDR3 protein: CASSRRDRVYGYTF

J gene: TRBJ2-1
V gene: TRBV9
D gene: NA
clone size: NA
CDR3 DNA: TGTGCCAGCAGCGTAGATGGGGCAGCCGAGCAGTTCTTC
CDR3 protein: CASSVDGAAEQFF

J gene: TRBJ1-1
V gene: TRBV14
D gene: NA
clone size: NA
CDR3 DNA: TGTGCCAGCAGCCAATACATAAAGAGTGCGGCAGCCTCTGAAGCTTTCTTT
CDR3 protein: CASSQYIKSAAASEAFF

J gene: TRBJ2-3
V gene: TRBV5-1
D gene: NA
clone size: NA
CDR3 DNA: TGCGCCAGCAGCTTGGCGGGGTACCGCACAGATACGCAGTATTTT
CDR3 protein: CASSLAGYRTDTQYF

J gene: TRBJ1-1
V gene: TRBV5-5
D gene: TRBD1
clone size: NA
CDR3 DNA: TGTGCCAGCAGCTTCAGGGGGCCGGGTACTGAAGCTTTCTTT
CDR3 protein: CASSFRGPGTEAFF

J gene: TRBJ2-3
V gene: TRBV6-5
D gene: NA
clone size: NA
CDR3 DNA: TGTGCCAGCCGGGGGACGGGGGGCTCCGCGAATTTT
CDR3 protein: CASRGTGGSANF

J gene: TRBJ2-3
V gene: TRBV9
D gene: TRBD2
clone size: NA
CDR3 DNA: TGTGCCAGCAGCTCGACTAGCGGGGTCGAAGATACGCAGTATTTT
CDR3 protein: CASSSTSGVEDTQYF

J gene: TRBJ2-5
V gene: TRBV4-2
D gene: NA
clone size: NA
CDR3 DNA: TGTGCCAGCAGCCTGAGCCGGCAAGCGGAGACCCAGTACTTC
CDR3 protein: CASSLSRQAETQYF

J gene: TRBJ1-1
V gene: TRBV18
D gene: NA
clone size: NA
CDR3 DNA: TGTGCCAGCTCACCAGGACAGCTGAACACTGAAGCTTTCTTT
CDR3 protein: CASSPGQLNTEAFF

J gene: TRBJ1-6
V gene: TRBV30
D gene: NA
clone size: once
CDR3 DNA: TGTGCCTGGAGTGAGGGCAGGGGAGAATCACCCCTCCACTTT
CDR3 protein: CAWSEGRGESPLHF